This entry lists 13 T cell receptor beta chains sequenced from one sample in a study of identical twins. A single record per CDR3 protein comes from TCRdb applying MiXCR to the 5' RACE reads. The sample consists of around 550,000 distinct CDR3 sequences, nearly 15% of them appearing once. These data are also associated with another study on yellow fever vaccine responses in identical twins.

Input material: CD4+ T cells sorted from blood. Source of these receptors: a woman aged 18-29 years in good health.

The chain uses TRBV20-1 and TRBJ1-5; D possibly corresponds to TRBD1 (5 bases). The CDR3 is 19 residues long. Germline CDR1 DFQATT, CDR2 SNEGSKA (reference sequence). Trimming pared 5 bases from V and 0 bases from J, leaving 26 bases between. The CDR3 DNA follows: TGCAGTGCTCTTGGGGCGGGGAGACAGCCCAACTATAGCAATCAGCCCCAGCATTTT. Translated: CSALGAGRQPNYSNQPQHF.

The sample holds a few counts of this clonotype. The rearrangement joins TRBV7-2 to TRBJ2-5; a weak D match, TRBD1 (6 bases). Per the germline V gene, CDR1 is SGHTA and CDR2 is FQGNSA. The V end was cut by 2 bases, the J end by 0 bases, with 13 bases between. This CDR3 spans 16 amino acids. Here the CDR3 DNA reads TGTGCCAGCAGCTTAATAGGACAGCCCTACCAAGAGACCCAGTACTTC. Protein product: CASSLIGQPYQETQYF.

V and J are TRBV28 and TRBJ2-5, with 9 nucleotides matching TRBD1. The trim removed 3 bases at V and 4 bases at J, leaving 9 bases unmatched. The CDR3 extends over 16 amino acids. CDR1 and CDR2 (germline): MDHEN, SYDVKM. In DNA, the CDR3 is TGTGCCAGCAGTTTCCTACAGGGGGCGAAGGTAGAGACCCAGTACTTC. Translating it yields CASSFLQGAKVETQYF.

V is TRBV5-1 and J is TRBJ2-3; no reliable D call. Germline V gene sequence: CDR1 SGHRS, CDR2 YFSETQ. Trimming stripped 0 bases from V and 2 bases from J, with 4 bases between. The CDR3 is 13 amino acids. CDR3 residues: CASSLEHTDTQYF. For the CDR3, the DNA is TGCGCCAGCAGCTTGGAACACACAGATACGCAGTATTTT.

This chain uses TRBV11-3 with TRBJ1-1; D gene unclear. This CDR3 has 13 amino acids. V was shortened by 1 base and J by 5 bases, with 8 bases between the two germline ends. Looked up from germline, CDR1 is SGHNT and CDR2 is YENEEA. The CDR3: CASSLVYATEAFF. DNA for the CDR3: TGTGCCAGCAGCTTAGTGTACGCGACTGAAGCTTTCTTT.

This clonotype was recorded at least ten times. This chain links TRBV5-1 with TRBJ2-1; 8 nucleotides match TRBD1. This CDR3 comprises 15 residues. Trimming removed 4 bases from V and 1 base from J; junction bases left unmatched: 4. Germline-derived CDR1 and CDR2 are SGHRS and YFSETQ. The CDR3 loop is CASSDRGESYNEQFF. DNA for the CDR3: TGCGCCAGCAGCGACAGGGGAGAATCCTACAATGAGCAGTTCTTC. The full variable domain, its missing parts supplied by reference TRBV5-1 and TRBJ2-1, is KAGVTQTPRYLIKTRGQQVTLSCSPISGHRSVSWYQQTPGQGLQFLFEYFSETQRNKGNFPGRFSGRQFSNSRSEMNVSTLELGDSALYLCASSDRGESYNEQFFGPGTRLTVL.

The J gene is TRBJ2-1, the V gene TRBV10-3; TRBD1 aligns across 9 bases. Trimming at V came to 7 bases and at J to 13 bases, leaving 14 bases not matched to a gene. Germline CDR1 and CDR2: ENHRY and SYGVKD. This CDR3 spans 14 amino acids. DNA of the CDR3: TGTGCCATCACTAATCCCGGGACAGGGCCGGGCCAGTTCTTC. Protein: CAITNPGTGPGQFF.

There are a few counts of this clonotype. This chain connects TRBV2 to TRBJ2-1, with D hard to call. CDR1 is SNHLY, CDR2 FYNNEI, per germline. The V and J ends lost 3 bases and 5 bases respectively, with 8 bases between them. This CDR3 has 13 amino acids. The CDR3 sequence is CASSELRNNEQFF. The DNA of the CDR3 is TGTGCCAGCAGTGAGCTTAGAAACAATGAGCAGTTCTTC.

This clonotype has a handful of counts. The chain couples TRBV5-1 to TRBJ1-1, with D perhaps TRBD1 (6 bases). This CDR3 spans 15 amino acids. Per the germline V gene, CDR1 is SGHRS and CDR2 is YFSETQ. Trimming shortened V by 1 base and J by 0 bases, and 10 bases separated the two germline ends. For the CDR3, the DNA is TGCGCCAGCAGCTTGAGGGGGAGTATGAACACTGAAGCTTTCTTT. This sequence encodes CASSLRGSMNTEAFF.

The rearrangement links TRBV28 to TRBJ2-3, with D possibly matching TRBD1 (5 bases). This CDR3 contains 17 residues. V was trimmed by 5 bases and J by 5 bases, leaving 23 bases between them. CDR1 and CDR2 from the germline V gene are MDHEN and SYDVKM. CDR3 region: CASSKTVGRTRRDTQYF. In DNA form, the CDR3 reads TGTGCCAGCAGTAAAACCGTTGGACGGACACGCAGAGATACGCAGTATTTT.

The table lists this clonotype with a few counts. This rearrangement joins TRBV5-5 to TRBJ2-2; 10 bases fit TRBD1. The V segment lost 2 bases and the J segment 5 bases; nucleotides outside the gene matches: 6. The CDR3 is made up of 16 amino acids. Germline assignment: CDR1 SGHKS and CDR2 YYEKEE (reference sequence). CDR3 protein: CASSFGQGGRTGELFF. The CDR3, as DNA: TGTGCCAGCAGCTTTGGACAGGGGGGCCGTACCGGGGAGCTGTTTTTT.

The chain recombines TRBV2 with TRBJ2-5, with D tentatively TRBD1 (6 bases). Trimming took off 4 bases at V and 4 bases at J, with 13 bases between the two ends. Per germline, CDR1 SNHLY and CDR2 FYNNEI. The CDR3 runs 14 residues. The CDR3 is CASSGQGLGETQYF. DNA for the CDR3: TGTGCCAGCAGTGGTCAGGGGTTAGGAGAGACCCAGTACTTC.

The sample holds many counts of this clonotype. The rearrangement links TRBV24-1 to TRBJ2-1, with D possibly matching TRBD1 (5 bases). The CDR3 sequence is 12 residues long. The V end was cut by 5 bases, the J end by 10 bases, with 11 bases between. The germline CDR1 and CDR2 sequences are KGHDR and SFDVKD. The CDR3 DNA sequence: TGTGCCACCAGTGTCGACAGTCGGGAGCAGTTCTTC. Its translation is CATSVDSREQFF.